This TCR beta chain was profiled in a study of early T cells in non-severe SARS-CoV-2 infection. This clonotype was recorded at least ten times. The CDR3 is 14 amino acids. Germline V gives CDR1 SGHRS, CDR2 YFSETQ. V shed 2 bases and J 9 bases; nucleotides not matched to a gene: 9. Unique molecular identifier tags were affixed to discrete cDNA molecules. TCRdb re-derived calls from the 5' RACE reads in MiXCR, one entry per CDR3 protein. This table has about 100,000 distinct CDR3 sequences, roughly 13% appearing once. The clonotype comes from an adult who was a healthcare worker with PCR-confirmed SARS-CoV-2 infection or an uninfected control (not recorded which). Sequenced material: whole blood. The chain uses TRBV5-1 and TRBJ2-7; the match to TRBD1 covers 9 bases. The CDR3 region is CASSLGQGILGQYF. The CDR3 bases are TGCGCCAGCAGCTTAGGACAGGGGATCTTGGGGCAGTACTTC. Full variable domain (outside the CDR3, taken from reference TRBV5-1 and TRBJ2-7): KAGVTQTPRYLIKTRGQQVTLSCSPISGHRSVSWYQQTPGQGLQFLFEYFSETQRNKGNFPGRFSGRQFSNSRSEMNVSTLELGDSALYLCASSLGQGILGQYFGPGTRLTVT.